The TCR beta chain under discussion was sequenced for a study of blood T cell repertoires in COVID-19. In the study overall: Specimens from acute and convalescent COVID-19 originated in the United States, Italy and Spain. From T cells, B-cell-depleted T cells, or PBMCs came the material, which was cDNA or gDNA.

After removal of 3 bases from V and 4 bases from J, the junction contained 12 bases not matched to a gene. This CDR3 has 17 residues. Germline lookup yields CDR1 LNHDA and CDR2 SQIVND (reference sequence). Per the authors' pipeline: Reference gene primer amplification gave estimated nucleated cell counts. Sequencing used immunoSEQ multiplex PCR; TCRdb keeps in-frame clones, though not all of them. The V and J calls and clone size come from that table; D and trimming were worked out from the DNA. The sample lists approximately 84,000 clones; over 70% were seen once. The V call is TRBV19, the J call TRBJ1-2, with 9 bases matching TRBD1. The sequencing sample was made of peripheral blood. The sequence was obtained from a middle-aged man with active or convalescent COVID-19. CDR3 DNA sequence: TGTGCCAGTAGTATGGTCACCCCGGGACAGGGATTCTATGGCTACACCTTC. Translated: CASSMVTPGQGFYGYTF. The entire variable domain, with the rest obtained from reference TRBV19 and TRBJ1-2, is as follows: DGGITQSPKYLFRKEGQNVTLSCEQNLNHDAMYWYRQDPGQGLRLIYYSQIVNDFQKGDIAEGYSVSREKKESFPLTVTSAQKNPTAFYLCASSMVTPGQGFYGYTFGSGTRLTVV.